This T cell receptor (beta chain) was captured in a study of T cells in Graves' hyperthyroidism and ophthalmopathy. Amplification yielded TCR beta CDR3 regions, with RNA transcripts as the source. HTBI primers were employed in a first-round RT-PCR of the TCR CDR3. TCRdb analysed the multiplex PCR reads with MiXCR anew, one entry per CDR3 protein. The table records 600,000 to 800,000 distinct CDR3 sequences, under 45% of them present only once. Patients were excluded for uncontrolled infection, other autoimmune disease, pregnancy or lactation. Study-level points and caveats: Ophthalmopathy was told apart from stable hyperthyroidism by a 13 V-J model. The model identified upcoming ophthalmopathy a median about 6.5 months ahead of onset.

To note about this clonotype: The antigen remains undetermined.

The clonotype was recovered from a woman in her 40s with Graves' hyperthyroidism. Sequencing was performed on blood.

In DNA, the CDR3 is TGTGCCAGCGTGTCAGGGGGAGACGAGCAGTACTTC. As protein: CASVSGGDEQYF. V and J are TRBV6-4 and TRBJ2-7; 7 nucleotides align to TRBD1. Germline V lookup: CDR1 MRHNA, CDR2 SNTAGT. The CDR3 has 12 residues. V was pared by 8 bases and J by 5 bases, with 6 bases of the junction left unmatched.